The rows below give T cell receptor beta chains drawn from one sample of a study of blood T cell repertoires in COVID-19. Assay used: immunoSEQ multiplex PCR; TCRdb lists only in-frame clones, some missing. Of about 61,000 clones in the sample, 70% to 85% were seen once. Sequenced sample: peripheral blood. These receptors were taken from a woman in her 70s with acute or convalescent COVID-19. Both conserved end residues are part of each CDR3. A D gene is named only where the DNA matches it firmly. Where a row states a size, it is once, few, many or the class of an expanded clone; other rows omit it.

clone_size | j_call | v_call | d_call | cdr3_nt | cdr3_aa
NA | TRBJ2-7 | TRBV5-1 | NA | TGCGCCAGCAGCGAGTATTGGGACACCCTCTCCTACGAGCAGTACTTC | CASSEYWDTLSYEQYF
NA | TRBJ1-1 | TRBV29-1 | NA | TGCAGCGTGGAACAGGGCACTGAAGCTTTCTTT | CSVEQGTEAFF
NA | TRBJ1-1 | TRBV4-1 | TRBD1 | TGCGCCAGCAGCCAAGCCGTTACAGGGGTCACTGAAGCTTTCTTT | CASSQAVTGVTEAFF
NA | TRBJ2-2 | TRBV28 | TRBD1 | TGTGCCAGCCGGGACAGGGCTTTAGCGAACACCGGGGAGCTGTTTTTT | CASRDRALANTGELFF
NA | TRBJ1-2 | TRBV9 | NA | TGTGCCAGCAGCGTAGCCGGCTATGGCTACACCTTC | CASSVAGYGYTF
NA | TRBJ2-3 | TRBV24-1 | TRBD2 | TGTGCCACCAGTGATTTTACTAGCGGGGGTCGAGATACGCAGTATTTT | CATSDFTSGGRDTQYF
NA | TRBJ1-1 | TRBV9 | TRBD1 | TGTGCCAGCAGCTCATGGACAGGGGAGGAAGCTTTCTTT | CASSSWTGEEAFF
large | TRBJ2-1 | TRBV4-1 | NA | TGCGCCAGCAGCCAACAGACAGACTCCTACAATGAGCAGTTCTTC | CASSQQTDSYNEQFF
NA | TRBJ2-7 | TRBV4-1 | TRBD2 | TGCGCCAGCAGCCAAGTATCTAGCGGGGAGTACGAGCAGTACTTC | CASSQVSSGEYEQYF
NA | TRBJ1-6 | TRBV6-8 | NA | TGTGCCGGACCACAGGGCAGCCAACGCTCCTATAATTCACCCCTCCACTTT | CAGPQGSQRSYNSPLHF
NA | TRBJ2-2 | TRBV29-1 | TRBD1 | TGCAGCGTTGATAAGGGGGCAGCGGCCGGGGAGCTGTTTTTT | CSVDKGAAAGELFF
NA | TRBJ2-1 | TRBV6-5 | TRBD1 | TGTGCCAGCAGTTACCCCGGGACAGGCGGGGACAATGAGCAGTTCTTC | CASSYPGTGGDNEQFF
few | TRBJ2-3 | TRBV7-2 | TRBD2 | TGTGCCAGCAGCTTCCTGGCTAGCGGGGGGGAAATTGGGCAGTATTTT | CASSFLASGGEIGQYF
NA | TRBJ1-2 | TRBV6-5 | NA | TGTGCCAGCAGCCGGACAGAAAACTATGGCTACACCTTC | CASSRTENYGYTF
NA | TRBJ2-7 | TRBV4-2 | TRBD1 | TGTGCCAGCAGCCAAGCCCTGGGAACAGGGGACTACGAGCAGTACTTC | CASSQALGTGDYEQYF
once | TRBJ2-5 | TRBV12-3/TRBV12-4 | NA | TGTGCCAGCAGAGACAGAGTCGGAGAGACCCAGTACTTC | CASRDRVGETQYF
NA | TRBJ2-7 | TRBV5-5 | NA | TGTGCCAGCAGCTTGGCGGCAGGGCCTCTCTCCTACGAGCAGTACTTC | CASSLAAGPLSYEQYF
NA | TRBJ2-3 | TRBV11-2 | NA | TGTGCCAGCAGCTTACAGGGGACCACAGATACGCAGTATTTT | CASSLQGTTDTQYF
NA | TRBJ1-2 | TRBV9 | NA | TGTGCCAGCAGCGGGGGGAGGCCGGGGTATTATGGCTACACCTTC | CASSGGRPGYYGYTF
few | TRBJ2-1 | TRBV9 | TRBD2 | TGTGCCAGCAGCGTGACCCATAGCGGGGGATACAATGAGCAGTTCTTC | CASSVTHSGGYNEQFF
NA | TRBJ1-1 | TRBV18 | NA | TGTGCCAGCTCACCCACACAGAACACTGAAGCTTTCTTT | CASSPTQNTEAFF
NA | TRBJ2-7 | TRBV18 | TRBD1 | TGTGCCAGCTCACTAGGACAGGGGGCTTCCTACGAGCAGTACTTC | CASSLGQGASYEQYF
NA | TRBJ1-5 | TRBV18 | NA | TGTGCCAGCTCTTTAACCCTGGCAGCGTCATCGCCCCAGCATTTT | CASSLTLAASSPQHF
NA | TRBJ2-2 | TRBV4-1 | TRBD2 | TGCGCCAGCAGCCCACCCGGCGTAGTTAGCGGGGGGGCTGCCGGCACCGGGGAGCTGTTTTTT | CASSPPGVVSGGAAGTGELFF
once | TRBJ2-5 | TRBV7-2 | NA | TGTGCCAGCAGCTTATCTAGTTACCCCACCTCCCAAGAGACCCAGTACTTC | CASSLSSYPTSQETQYF
once | TRBJ1-4 | TRBV30 | NA | TGTGCCTGGAGTGACAGGTTTTATGAAAAACTGTTTTTT | CAWSDRFYEKLFF
NA | TRBJ1-4 | TRBV4-1 | TRBD1 | TGCGCCAGCAGCCACCTAACCTTTCAGGGGGATGAAAAACTGTTTTTT | CASSHLTFQGDEKLFF
NA | TRBJ2-7 | TRBV5-1 | NA | TGCGCCAGCAGCTTTCGGGAAGGGCCTTCCTACGAGCAGTACTTC | CASSFREGPSYEQYF
NA | TRBJ2-5 | TRBV18 | TRBD2 | TGTGCCAGCTCGCCTGGGACTAGCGGGGGGACGTACCAAGAGACCCAGTACTTC | CASSPGTSGGTYQETQYF
NA | TRBJ1-3 | TRBV7-2 | NA | TGTGCCAGCTCCGTGATCGGGGTCTCTGGAAACACCATATATTTT | CASSVIGVSGNTIYF
NA | TRBJ2-1 | TRBV2 | TRBD2 | TGTGCCAGCTCACGACTAGCGGCCTACAATGAGCAGTTCTTC | CASSRLAAYNEQFF
NA | TRBJ1-6 | TRBV9 | TRBD1 | TGTGCCAGCAGCGCTCGGCCGGGACAGGGGAGTTCACCCCTCCACTTT | CASSARPGQGSSPLHF
few | TRBJ1-2 | TRBV19 | TRBD1 | TGTGCCAGTAGTATAGATGGACAGGCTTGGTATGGCTACACCTTC | CASSIDGQAWYGYTF
few | TRBJ1-1 | TRBV5-1 | TRBD1 | TGCGCCAGCAAGGGGGCGGAGAACACTGAAGCTTTCTTT | CASKGAENTEAFF
NA | TRBJ2-1 | TRBV5-1 | TRBD2 | TGCGCCAGCAGCTCCACTAGCGGGGTTTCGGATAGGTTCTTC | CASSSTSGVSDRFF
once | TRBJ1-1 | TRBV6-2/TRBV6-3 | TRBD1 | TGTGCCAGCAGTCCACAGAAACAGGGGCCGAAAAGGGCTGAAGCTTTCTTT | CASSPQKQGPKRAEAFF
NA | TRBJ1-2 | TRBV25-1 | NA | TGTGCCAGCAGTTACCAGAACTATGGCTACACCTTC | CASSYQNYGYTF
NA | TRBJ2-3 | TRBV4-2 | TRBD2 | TGTGCCAGCAGCCAGCAGACTAGCGGGGGAACAGATACGCAGTATTTT | CASSQQTSGGTDTQYF
NA | TRBJ1-1 | TRBV7-9 | NA | TGTGCCAGCAGCTTGGGGCAGGGTAGCACTGAAGCTTTCTTT | CASSLGQGSTEAFF
once | TRBJ2-6 | TRBV7-6 | TRBD2 | TGTGCCAGCAGCTCCCTTACGGGGGGGCCCTCTGGGGCCAACGTCCTGACTTTC | CASSSLTGGPSGANVLTF
few | TRBJ2-4 | TRBV6-4 | NA | TGTGCCAGCAGCCCTCGGTCGGGAAACATTCAGTACTTC | CASSPRSGNIQYF